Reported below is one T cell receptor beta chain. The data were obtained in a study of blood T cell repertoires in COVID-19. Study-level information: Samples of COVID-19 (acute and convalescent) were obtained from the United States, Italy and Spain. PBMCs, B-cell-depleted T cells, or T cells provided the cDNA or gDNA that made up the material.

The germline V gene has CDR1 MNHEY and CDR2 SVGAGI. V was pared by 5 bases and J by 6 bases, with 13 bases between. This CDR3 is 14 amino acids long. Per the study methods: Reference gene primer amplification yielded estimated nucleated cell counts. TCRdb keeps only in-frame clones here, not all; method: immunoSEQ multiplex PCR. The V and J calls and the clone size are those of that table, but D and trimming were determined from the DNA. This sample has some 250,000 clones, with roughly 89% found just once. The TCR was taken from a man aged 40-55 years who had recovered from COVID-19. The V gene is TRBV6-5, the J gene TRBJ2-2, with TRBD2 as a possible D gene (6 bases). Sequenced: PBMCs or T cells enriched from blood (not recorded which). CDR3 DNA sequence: TGTGCCAGCAGTAGGACTAACCTCCCCGGGGAGCTGTTTTTT. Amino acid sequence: CASSRTNLPGELFF.